These 26 T cell receptor beta chains share one sample of origin, sequenced in a study of low-dose radiotherapy and immunotherapy resistance in tumors. Time point reported: after trial treatment. Noted treatment: LDRT plus nivolumab, ipilimumab, low-dose cyclophosphamide and aspirin (RACIN trial). Alpha and beta chains were covered, as first-strand cDNA relied on TRAV- and TRBV-specific primers. Amplification, which lasted around 18 PCR cycles, used a constant-region primer and V-primer adapter to amplify TCRs. TCRdb analysed the reads with MiXCR anew, one entry per CDR3 protein. The sample holds under 90,000 distinct CDR3 sequences; less than 20% are singletons and the top ten take about 1.3%. The specimen was PBMCs, collected after low-dose radiotherapy plus immunotherapy. The source is a male donor with prostate cancer.

This chain links TRBV12-3 or TRBV12-4 with TRBJ2-7; 8 bases agree with TRBD1. There are 15 residues in the CDR3. With V trimmed by 2 bases and J by 7 bases, 10 bases remained unmatched. The CDR3 bases are TGTGCCAGCAGTTTAACTGGCAGGGGGCAAAGAGAGCAGTACTTC. Amino acids: CASSLTGRGQREQYF.

In this sample, this clonotype turned up many times. The V call is TRBV20-1, the J call TRBJ2-7, with D unresolved. The germline V and J ends were trimmed by 3 bases and 1 base, with 7 bases remaining between them. Germline CDR1 reads DFQATT; CDR2 reads SNEGSKA (reference sequence). CDR3 length equals 12 residues. The chain's CDR3 is CSASMQSYEQYF. In DNA form, the CDR3 reads TGCAGTGCTAGTATGCAGTCCTACGAGCAGTACTTC.

This clonotype appeared a single time. With only one base between it and a far larger clone, this is likely a read error. The chain carries TRBV5-1 and TRBJ2-1; maybe TRBD2 (5 bases). Looked up from germline, CDR1 is SGHRS and CDR2 is YFSETQ. The length of the CDR3 is 13 residues. Trimming stripped 0 bases from V and 10 bases from J, with 11 bases between. CDR3 in amino acids: CASSLGGKYEQFF. The CDR3 bases are TGCGCCAGCAGCTTGGGAGGGAAATACGAGCAGTTCTTC.

The table lists this clonotype with a few counts. One junction end does not reproduce the germline sequence, and a read error may be involved. The gene calls are TRBV28 and TRBJ2-1; 11 bases agree with TRBD2. The V gene's germline CDR1 is MDHEN and CDR2 SYDVKM. The CDR3 is 13 residues long. CDR3 residues: CASSQRTSGPIHF. The CDR3 nucleotides are TGTGCCAGCAGCCAGAGGACTAGCGGGCCAATCCACTTC.

This clonotype was seen repeatedly, ten times or more. The CDR3 nucleotides read TGCAGTGCCCCGGACTGGCGCCTAAGCACAGATACGCAGTATTTT. Its translation is CSAPDWRLSTDTQYF. The V gene is TRBV20-1, the J gene TRBJ2-3, with a possible D match to TRBD2 (5 bases). This CDR3 has 15 amino acids. Germline-derived CDR1 and CDR2 are DFQATT and SNEGSKA (reference sequence). V was cut by 6 bases and J by 0 bases, with 16 bases left in between.

This clonotype was detected ten times or more. The rearrangement links TRBV20-1 to TRBJ2-3; D is unclear. V was pared by 0 bases and J by 1 base, with 11 bases between. Germline CDR1 and CDR2: DFQATT and SNEGSKA (reference sequence). This CDR3 has 15 amino acids. In nucleotides, the CDR3 is TGCAGTGCTAGAGATTATTGGGCAGGCACAGATACGCAGTATTTT. Protein product: CSARDYWAGTDTQYF.

This clonotype has only a few counts. This likely traces to a read error, being one base from a far larger clone. This rearrangement joins TRBV28 to TRBJ2-1; 8 bases map to TRBD2. This CDR3 comprises 16 residues. Per the germline V gene, CDR1 is MDHEN and CDR2 is SYDVKM. The CDR3 spells CATSRRTSGPYNEQFF. The DNA of the CDR3 is TGTGCCACCAGTAGACGAACTAGCGGCCCCTACAATGAGCAGTTCTTC.

The J gene is TRBJ2-2, the V gene TRBV6-8; 9 bases fit TRBD1. The germline gives CDR1 MNHGY, CDR2 SAAAGT. The CDR3 is made up of 20 amino acids. The V gene end was trimmed by 0 bases and the J gene end by 2 bases; junction bases not matched to a gene: 13. CDR3 residues: CASSYSEFSWTGVNTGELFF. The CDR3 region has the DNA TGTGCCAGCAGTTACTCGGAATTCTCCTGGACAGGGGTAAACACCGGGGAGCTGTTTTTT.

J is TRBJ2-7 and V is TRBV6-1; 9 bases line up with TRBD2. The CDR3 covers 15 residues. The germline gives CDR1 MNHNS, CDR2 SASEGT. V lost 1 base to trimming and J lost 3 bases; unmatched junction nucleotides: 4. CDR3 nucleotides: TGTGCCAGCAGTGAAGGTAGCGGGAGTTTCTACGAGCAGTACTTC. Its protein product is CASSEGSGSFYEQYF.

A remark on this clonotype: This likely reflects a read error, since a far larger clone is one base away. This chain connects TRBV18 to TRBJ2-7; D gene unclear. The germline V gene encodes CDR1 KGHSH and CDR2 LQKENI. Trimming cost V 2 bases and J 7 bases, with 18 bases left between them. CDR3 length equals 15 residues. DNA of the CDR3: TGTGCCAGCTCACCAGACAAGAGCTCCTACAATGAGCAGTACTTC. It translates to CASSPDKSSYNEQYF. The variable domain in full, completed from reference TRBV18 and TRBJ2-7, reads NAGVMQNPRHLVRRRGQEARLRCSPMKGHSHVYWYRQLPEEGLKFMVYLQKENIIDESGMPKERFSAEFPKEGPSILRIQQVVRGDSAAYFCASSPDKSSYNEQYFGPGTRLTVT.

At least ten counts were recorded for this clonotype. The V call is TRBV18, the J call TRBJ2-7; D gene unclear. CDR3 length equals 13 residues. CDR1 is KGHSH, CDR2 LQKENI, per germline. Trimming removed 0 bases at V and 2 bases at J, with 5 bases between. The DNA of the CDR3 is TGTGCCAGCTCACCACCTGGCACCTACGAGCAGTACTTC. This gives the protein CASSPPGTYEQYF.

The chain is built from TRBV19 and TRBJ2-3; maybe TRBD1 (7 bases). The CDR3 is made up of 17 amino acids. V lost 4 bases, J lost 0 bases, and 17 bases lay in between. Germline CDR1 LNHDA, CDR2 SQIVND (reference sequence). The CDR3 protein is CASSKTGDRSSTDTQYF. The CDR3 DNA follows: TGTGCCAGTAGTAAAACGGGGGACAGATCTAGCACAGATACGCAGTATTTT.

This clonotype was counted at least ten times. This chain links TRBV29-1 with TRBJ1-2; 8 bases are shared with TRBD1. CDR3 size: 12 residues. J lost 2 bases, V lost 5 bases, and 1 base had no gene match. Germline loops: CDR1 SQVTM, CDR2 ANQGSEA. CDR3 nucleotides: TGCAGCGTTCGGGACAGGAACTATGGCTACACCTTC. Translation: CSVRDRNYGYTF.

This clonotype was observed at least ten times. V is TRBV7-2 and J is TRBJ1-3, with 8 bases identical to TRBD1. The germline gives CDR1 SGHTA, CDR2 FQGNSA. This CDR3 region has 18 residues. Germline trimming cut 7 bases from V and 0 bases from J; bases unmatched to any gene: 14. CDR3 sequence: CASTAFPGGLFSGNTIYF. The CDR3 nucleotides are TGTGCCAGCACCGCATTTCCAGGGGGCCTGTTCTCTGGAAACACCATATATTTT.

The genes are TRBV28 and TRBJ1-4; TRBD1 aligns across 10 bases. This CDR3 is 17 amino acids long. Trimming at V came to 3 bases and at J to 2 bases, leaving 6 bases not matched to a gene. The germline gives CDR1 MDHEN, CDR2 SYDVKM. The CDR3 here is CASSFWGQGTTNEKLFF. The CDR3 DNA is TGTGCCAGCAGTTTCTGGGGACAGGGGACCACTAATGAAAAACTGTTTTTT.

Here the CDR3 reads CASSRAGGSFVTGELFF. CDR3 coding DNA: TGTGCCAGTAGTCGAGCGGGAGGGAGTTTTGTCACCGGGGAGCTGTTTTTT. This chain uses TRBV19 with TRBJ2-2; TRBD2 agrees at 10 bases. This CDR3 comprises 17 residues. Germline V gene lookup returns CDR1 LNHDA and CDR2 SQIVND (reference sequence). Germline trimming cut 5 bases from V and 4 bases from J; bases unmatched to any gene: 10.

This clonotype was observed many times. This rearrangement joins TRBV27 to TRBJ2-1; D possibly corresponds to TRBD2 (5 bases). The germline V gene has CDR1 MNHEY and CDR2 SMNVEV (reference sequence). The ends were cut back, 7 bases at V and 0 bases at J, with 13 bases in the middle. The CDR3 runs to 15 residues. CDR3 bases: TGTGCCAGCAACTCGGCGCGGGCCTCCTACAATGAGCAGTTCTTC. As protein: CASNSARASYNEQFF.

This clonotype was recorded many times. The chain uses TRBV28 and TRBJ1-5; 8 nucleotides agree with TRBD1. Per germline, CDR1 MDHEN and CDR2 SYDVKM. The CDR3 runs 15 residues. V shed 4 bases and J 6 bases; nucleotides not matched to a gene: 8. The CDR3 region is CASSSGTGVCQPQHF. DNA of the CDR3: TGTGCCAGCAGTTCCGGGACAGGCGTTTGTCAGCCCCAGCATTTT.

In its sample, this clonotype was seen many times. The chain uses TRBV7-2 and TRBJ2-7; 13 nucleotides align to TRBD2. CDR3 size: 15 residues. The junction had 6 bases not matched to a gene; V was cut back by 5 bases and J by 5 bases. CDR1 and CDR2 (germline): SGHTA, FQGNSA. CDR3 protein: CASSVLAGGPDEQYF. CDR3 DNA sequence: TGTGCCAGCAGCGTACTAGCGGGAGGGCCTGACGAGCAGTACTTC.

The table lists this clonotype with many counts. The V gene is TRBV7-9, the J gene TRBJ2-3; unclear D gene. Germline CDR1 SEHNR, CDR2 FQNEAQ (reference sequence). V lost 9 bases and J lost 9, with 13 bases in between. The CDR3 sequence is 11 residues long. The DNA for the CDR3 is TGTGCCAGTCGACGGAGCCGGACGCAGTATTTT. Its translation is CASRRSRTQYF.

This clonotype was detected many times. This chain uses TRBV25-1 with TRBJ2-7, with 8 bases that match TRBD1. Germline loops: CDR1 MGHDK, CDR2 SYGVNS. J lost 7 bases, V lost 0 bases, and 8 bases had no gene match. The CDR3 runs 15 residues. CDR3 bases: TGTGCCAGCAGTGAATATCCCAGGGGGCTGGGGGAGCAGTACTTC. It is translated as CASSEYPRGLGEQYF.

This clonotype was counted at least ten times. V and J are TRBV28 and TRBJ1-1, with a tentative D call TRBD1 (5 bases). Trimming cost V 7 bases and J 2 bases, with 23 bases left between them. The CDR3 contains 17 residues. Germline CDR1 reads MDHEN; CDR2 reads SYDVKM. The CDR3 is CASNPAGGGSLNTEAFF. The DNA for the CDR3 is TGTGCCAGCAACCCTGCGGGGGGGGGGTCCCTTAACACTGAAGCTTTCTTT.

This clonotype showed up many times. The J gene is TRBJ2-5, the V gene TRBV19; TRBD2 matches at 9 bases. CDR1 and CDR2 from the germline V gene are LNHDA and SQIVND (reference sequence). The V and J ends lost 5 bases and 6 bases, in that order; junction bases with no gene match: 4. The CDR3 has 13 amino acids. In nucleotides, the CDR3 is TGTGCCAGTAGTTCTAGCGGGAAACAGACCCAGTACTTC. Its translation is CASSSSGKQTQYF.

This clonotype was counted many times. This chain connects TRBV10-3 to TRBJ2-3, with D unclear. V was clipped by 0 bases and J by 4 bases, with 5 bases between them. The CDR3 sequence is 13 residues long. Germline loops: CDR1 ENHRY, CDR2 SYGVKD. DNA of the CDR3: TGTGCCATCAGTGAGTCATCGTCAGATACGCAGTATTTT. It encodes CAISESSSDTQYF.

This clonotype was counted many times. The rearrangement joins TRBV9 to TRBJ1-1; possibly TRBD1 for D (5 bases). This CDR3 spans 11 amino acids. CDR1 is SGDLS, CDR2 YYNGEE, per germline. V lost 4 bases, J lost 7 bases, and 8 bases lay in between. The CDR3 bases are TGTGCCAGCAGCCCGGGGGTTGAAGCTTTCTTT. Protein sequence: CASSPGVEAFF. Variable domain in full (rest from reference TRBV9 and TRBJ1-1): DSGVTQTPKHLITATGQRVTLRCSPRSGDLSVYWYQQSLDQGLQFLIQYYNGEERAKGNILERFSAQQFPDLHSELNLSSLELGDSALYFCASSPGVEAFFGQGTRLTVV.

This clonotype appeared many times. This chain uses TRBV30 with TRBJ2-2; no firm D call. Germline lookup yields CDR1 GTSNPN and CDR2 SVGIG (reference sequence). Trimming pared 3 bases from V and 5 bases from J, leaving 10 bases between. CDR3 length: 13 amino acids. The CDR3 region is CAWRWGWTGELFF. CDR3 sequence (DNA): TGTGCCTGGAGATGGGGTTGGACCGGGGAGCTGTTTTTT.